These T cell receptor beta chains were read from a single sample in a study of blood T cell repertoires in COVID-19. Produced via immunoSEQ multiplex PCR; TCRdb's table is partial and in-frame only. There are approximately 230,000 clones in the sample; about 91% occur only once, and roughly 6.7% lies in the top ten. The specimen sequenced was peripheral blood. These receptors were obtained from a woman aged 30 to 39 with COVID-19, enrolled during active disease. Both conserved end residues are part of each CDR3. A D gene is named only where the DNA matches it firmly. Size values are once, few and many counts, or a class for expanded clones, and some rows have none.

d_gene	abundance	v_gene	j_gene	CDR3nt	CDR3aa
NA	NA	TRBV5-1	TRBJ1-1	TGCGCCAGCAGCACCGTAGGCCAGGACTTGAACACTGAAGCTTTCTTT	CASSTVGQDLNTEAFF
TRBD1	NA	TRBV18	TRBJ2-2	TGTGCCAGCTCATCTGACAGGGGGCGTACCACCGGGGAGCTGTTTTTT	CASSSDRGRTTGELFF
TRBD1	NA	TRBV7-2	TRBJ1-2	TGTGCCAGCAGCTCGGGACAGGGGGTCTTCTATGGCTACACCTTC	CASSSGQGVFYGYTF
NA	NA	TRBV2	TRBJ2-3	TGTGCCAGCAGGGGCAAGACGCAGTATTTT	CASRGKTQYF
TRBD1	NA	TRBV28	TRBJ2-3	TGTGCCAGCAGTTTCGGAGACAGGGGGTTAGATACGCAGTATTTT	CASSFGDRGLDTQYF
TRBD2	NA	TRBV28	TRBJ2-3	TGTGCCAGCAGTTTGCTAGCGGGAGAGGGTGGCACAGATACGCAGTATTTT	CASSLLAGEGGTDTQYF
NA	NA	TRBV30	TRBJ2-1	TGTGCCTGGAGCGGGGGGCCCTACAATGAGCAGTTCTTC	CAWSGGPYNEQFF
TRBD1	NA	TRBV5-8	TRBJ2-6	TGTGCCAGCAGCTTGGGGCTCGGGACAGGTTTCTCTGGGGCCAACGTCCTGACTTTC	CASSLGLGTGFSGANVLTF
NA	NA	TRBV11-3	TRBJ2-5	TGTGCCAGCAGCGACGGGGAGACCCAGTACTTC	CASSDGETQYF
NA	NA	TRBV5-1	TRBJ1-4	TGCGCCAGCAGCTTGGGACGGCGGGGTGAAAAACTGTTTTTT	CASSLGRRGEKLFF
NA	once	TRBV10-2	TRBJ2-5	TGCGCCAGCAGTGAGAAGAGACTCCAAGAGACCCAGTACTTC	CASSEKRLQETQYF
NA	NA	TRBV7-9	TRBJ2-7	TGTGCCAGCAGCCCGTCCATCTCGACAGGTCTGAGCTCCTACGAGCAGTACTTC	CASSPSISTGLSSYEQYF
TRBD2	many	TRBV24-1	TRBJ2-3	TGTGCCACCAGTGAGACAGGGACTAGCGAGTGGGATACGCAGTATTTT	CATSETGTSEWDTQYF
TRBD1	NA	TRBV28	TRBJ1-4	TGTGCCACCCGGGGTGGGGACAGTAATGAAAAACTGTTTTTT	CATRGGDSNEKLFF
NA	NA	TRBV11-3	TRBJ2-1	TGTGCCAGCAGCTTTTACTCGGGGAATGAGCAGTTCTTC	CASSFYSGNEQFF
NA	NA	TRBV28	TRBJ1-2	TGTGCCAGCAGTTTGGAGGCCAGGCACTATGGCTACACCTTC	CASSLEARHYGYTF
NA	NA	TRBV10-2	TRBJ1-6	TGCGCCAGCTCCATTTCCGGGACTGAGACCTATAATTCACCCCTCCACTTT	CASSISGTETYNSPLHF
TRBD2	NA	TRBV11-3	TRBJ2-5	TGTGCCAGCAGCTTCCGCAGCGGGGTTCAAGAGACCCAGTACTTC	CASSFRSGVQETQYF
NA	few	TRBV27	TRBJ1-2	TGTGCCAGCAGTCACATAACAGGAGACATCAATGGCTACACCTTC	CASSHITGDINGYTF
TRBD1	NA	TRBV4-1	TRBJ1-2	TGCGCCAGCAGCCCGGCAGGGGGCTATGGCTACACCTTC	CASSPAGGYGYTF
NA	NA	TRBV6-2/TRBV6-3	TRBJ1-2	TGTGCCAGCAGTTACTCGGCAGGGTCTAACTATGGCTACACCTTC	CASSYSAGSNYGYTF
NA	NA	TRBV27	TRBJ2-2	TGTGCCAGCGCTCCGGGACACCTAACCGGGGAGCTGTTTTTT	CASAPGHLTGELFF
NA	few	TRBV9	TRBJ2-2	TGTGCCAGCAGCGTAGGTTCTAGGATGAACACCGGGGAGCTGTTTTTT	CASSVGSRMNTGELFF
NA	NA	TRBV4-3	TRBJ2-2	TGCGCCAGCAGCCAAGATCCAGGCAGCTTCATGTACACCGGGGAGCTGTTTTTT	CASSQDPGSFMYTGELFF
NA	NA	TRBV6-5	TRBJ1-2	TGTGCCAGCAGGGTCGACAGGAGCTATGGCTACACCTTC	CASRVDRSYGYTF
TRBD1	NA	TRBV7-2	TRBJ1-2	TGTGCCAGCAGAGTAACAGGGGGCGTTGGCTACACCTTC	CASRVTGGVGYTF
TRBD1	NA	TRBV11-2	TRBJ1-2	TGTGCCAGCAGCCTACGGGACAGCCGCAACTATGGCTACACCTTC	CASSLRDSRNYGYTF
NA	NA	TRBV29-1	TRBJ1-1	TGCAGCGCGGGACATATGAACACTGAAGCTTTCTTT	CSAGHMNTEAFF
TRBD2	NA	TRBV6-5	TRBJ2-2	TGTGCCAGCAGCTTTCTAGCGGGGGACACCGGGGAGCTGTTTTTT	CASSFLAGDTGELFF
NA	NA	TRBV2	TRBJ1-2	TGTGCCAGCAGTGATGACGGGGGATATGGCTACACCTTC	CASSDDGGYGYTF
NA	NA	TRBV6-6	TRBJ1-2	TGTGCCAGCAGTTTGGGCTATGGCTACACCTTT	CASSLGYGYTF
NA	few	TRBV2	TRBJ2-2	TGTGCCAGCAGTTCGTCCAGCACCGGGGAGCTGTTTTTT	CASSSSSTGELFF
NA	NA	TRBV4-1	TRBJ1-1	TGCGCCAGCAGCCACGAAACAGGGCGGTGGGCTGAAGCTTTCTTT	CASSHETGRWAEAFF
TRBD1	few	TRBV7-8	TRBJ1-2	TGTGCCAGCTTTATACAGGGGCTCTATGGCTACACCTTC	CASFIQGLYGYTF
TRBD2	NA	TRBV3-1/TRBV3-2	TRBJ2-7	TGTGCCAGCAGCCAAGGGGAAAGGACCTGGGAGGGACTAGTTGAAGAGCAGTACTTC	CASSQGERTWEGLVEEQYF
NA	NA	TRBV10-3	TRBJ2-1	TGTGCCATCAGTGAGAACCTAGGCGATGAGCAGTTCTTC	CAISENLGDEQFF
TRBD2	NA	TRBV6-2/TRBV6-3	TRBJ2-2	TGTGCCAGCAGTTTAGGGCTAGCGGGAGTATCTGTATCCGGGGAGCTGTTTTTT	CASSLGLAGVSVSGELFF
NA	NA	TRBV28	TRBJ1-5	TGTGCCAGCAGTCCCGGGGGAATTCAGCCCCAGCATTTT	CASSPGGIQPQHF
TRBD2	NA	TRBV9	TRBJ2-7	TGTGCCAGCAGCGGCGCAAAATTTAGCGGGGGGAGCTCCTACGAGCAGTACTTC	CASSGAKFSGGSSYEQYF
NA	NA	TRBV6-6	TRBJ2-3	TGTGCCAGCAGTTACTGGGAGGTCGATACGCAGTATTTT	CASSYWEVDTQYF
NA	NA	TRBV6-2/TRBV6-3	TRBJ2-7	TGTGCCAGCAGTCCCCGCTCCTACGAGCAGTACTTC	CASSPRSYEQYF
TRBD2	NA	TRBV18	TRBJ2-5	TGTGCCAGCTCACCACGGCCCAATCTTCTTAGCGGGAACCAAGAGACCCAGTACTTC	CASSPRPNLLSGNQETQYF
NA	few	TRBV7-9	TRBJ1-4	TGTGCCAGCAGCAATTTTTCCTCCACCAGGGCTCCTGGTACTAATGAAAAACTGTTTTTT	CASSNFSSTRAPGTNEKLFF
NA	NA	TRBV11-2	TRBJ1-1	TGTGCCAGCAGCTTAGGAGTGGGGGGGACTGAAGCTTTCTTT	CASSLGVGGTEAFF
NA	NA	TRBV15	TRBJ2-3	TGTGCCACCAGCAGTTCACTACCAGATACGCAGTATTTT	CATSSSLPDTQYF
NA	NA	TRBV5-1	TRBJ2-5	TGCGCCAGCAGCTTGGACAGGGTAGTGGAGACCCAGTACTTC	CASSLDRVVETQYF
NA	NA	TRBV11-3	TRBJ1-1	TGTGCCAGCAGCTTAGGGTCAGGGGTTGAAGCTTTCTTT	CASSLGSGVEAFF
NA	once	TRBV7-8	TRBJ1-6	TGTGCCAGCAGCTTCGACAGCTCCTATAATTCACCCCTCCACTTT	CASSFDSSYNSPLHF